Sequencing of this T cell receptor beta chain was carried out in a study of response to subunit inactivated influenza vaccine. The CDR3 is made up of 15 amino acids. V lost 1 base and J 6 bases, leaving 16 bases between the germline ends. Germline loops: CDR1 MNHEY, CDR2 SVGAGI. This clonotype was observed a handful of times. Its antigen remains unidentified. Notes on the study in general: Few new T cells, the authors suggested, are recruited by each seasonal influenza vaccination.

TCRdb re-called the RT-PCR reads through MiXCR, storing one row per CDR3 protein. The repertoire has roughly 630,000 distinct CDR3 sequences, around 15% of them found once; the top ten carry 7.5% to 8%. The receptor comes from a man between 45 and 60 years old who received an inactivated influenza vaccine. The chain is built from TRBV6-5 and TRBJ2-7, with a weak D call TRBD1 (6 bases). The sequenced sample was PBMCs from blood, obtained 14 days before vaccination. CDR3 loop: CASSYFGTPNREQYF. In nucleotides, the CDR3 is TGTGCCAGCAGTTACTTCGGGACACCCAATCGCGAGCAGTACTTC.